This T cell receptor beta chain was retrieved from a study of blood T cell repertoires in COVID-19. Study-wide context: Samples of COVID-19 (acute and convalescent) were obtained from the United States, Italy and Spain. Sources were T cells, B-cell-depleted T cells, or PBMCs; the material itself was cDNA or gDNA.

V lost 5 bases and J 7 bases, leaving 17 bases between the germline ends. This CDR3 comprises 14 residues. Germline V gene lookup returns CDR1 LNHDA and CDR2 SQIVND (reference sequence). Original handling: Cell counts per sample came from amplifying reference gene primers. The repertoire was sequenced with immunoSEQ multiplex PCR; TCRdb's copy has only in-frame clones and lacks some. V and J calls plus clone size are reproduced from that table; the DNA served to infer D and trimming. The sample comprises approximately 160,000 clones, approximately 85% of which are singletons, and about 1.2% rests with the top ten.

The chain couples TRBV19 to TRBJ1-2; D is possibly TRBD1 (6 bases). The clonotype comes from a man between 60 and 75 years old who had recovered from COVID-19. The sample comprised peripheral blood. Here the CDR3 reads CASSARGALAGYTF. CDR3 DNA: TGTGCCAGTAGTGCCCGGGGGGCTCTGGCTGGCTACACCTTC.